This T cell receptor beta chain derives from a study of T-cell memory formation after mild COVID-19. TCRdb analysed the 5' RACE reads with MiXCR anew, one entry per CDR3 protein. The sample includes almost 550,000 distinct CDR3 sequences, roughly 20% of them seen just once. Germline loops: CDR1 SGHAT, CDR2 FQNNGV. Trimming took 2 bases from V and 7 from J; bases not matched to a gene: 15. The CDR3 runs to 17 residues. This clonotype was detected a few times. The sample taken for sequencing was PBMCs or a T cell subset sorted from them (not recorded which). The TCR comes from an adult woman who had mild COVID-19 (a few samples of this study predate the infection). Cell type and time point are not known. The chain couples TRBV11-2 to TRBJ2-5; 8 nucleotides line up with TRBD2. CDR3 in amino acids: CASSLMTGGGTGGTQYF. The DNA of the CDR3 is TGTGCCAGCAGCTTAATGACTGGCGGGGGGACCGGCGGGACCCAGTACTTC.